One sample yielded the 31 T cell receptor beta chains listed below, sequenced in a study of blood T cell repertoires in COVID-19. Measured with immunoSEQ multiplex PCR; TCRdb has only the in-frame clones, and not every one. The sample includes around 50,000 clones, approximately 78% of them seen just once. The specimen sequenced was PBMCs or T cells enriched from blood (not recorded which). The receptors stem from a woman aged 45-59 years with acute COVID-19.

The chain has TRBV19 and TRBJ2-7, with TRBD1 identical over 11 bases. This CDR3 has 14 residues. Germline CDR1 reads LNHDA; CDR2 reads SQIVND (reference sequence). The J segment lost 7 bases and the V segment lost 1 base, leaving 3 bases of the junction unmatched. This chain's CDR3 is CASSIGTGGEEQYF. The CDR3 coding sequence is TGTGCCAGTAGTATAGGGACAGGGGGCGAGGAGCAGTACTTC.

The J gene is TRBJ1-3, the V gene TRBV6-5, with TRBD1 identical over 8 bases. V shed 4 bases, J shed 0 bases, and the junction held 2 bases outside the gene matches. The CDR3 totals 15 residues. Germline V lookup: CDR1 MNHEY, CDR2 SVGAGI. The CDR3 DNA reads as TGTGCCAGCAGTTTCACAGGGGGCTCTGGAAACACCATATATTTT. The encoded protein is CASSFTGGSGNTIYF.

The genes are TRBV5-4 and TRBJ2-3; 11 bases align to TRBD2. With V trimmed by 2 bases and J by 3 bases, 14 bases remained unmatched. Germline-derived CDR1 and CDR2 are SGHNT and YYREEE (reference sequence). This CDR3 spans 19 amino acids. CDR3 amino acids: CASSFKPGLAERLTDTQYF. DNA of the CDR3: TGTGCCAGCAGCTTTAAACCGGGACTAGCGGAGAGATTGACAGATACGCAGTATTTT.

This clone has just one count. This sequence joins TRBV2 and TRBJ1-2, with TRBD1 identical over 7 bases. With V trimmed by 2 bases and J by 7 bases, 10 bases remained unmatched. Germline CDR1 and CDR2: SNHLY and FYNNEI. CDR3 length equals 15 residues. The CDR3 protein is CASSEPRRGQSGYTF. The CDR3 DNA reads TGTGCCAGCAGTGAACCCCGAAGGGGGCAGAGTGGCTACACCTTC.

For this clone: One junction end does not reproduce the germline sequence, and a read error may be involved. V and J are TRBV7-7 and TRBJ1-5; the D gene is possibly TRBD1 (6 bases). The CDR3 totals 16 residues. Germline V gives CDR1 SSHAT, CDR2 FNYEAQ (reference sequence). The CDR3 reads CASSLRNLQGNQPQHF. The CDR3 bases are TGTGCTAGCAGCTTACGGAATCTACAGGGAAATCAGCCCCAGCATTTT. Variable domain in full (rest from reference TRBV7-7 and TRBJ1-5): GAGVSQSPRYKVTKRGQDVTLRCDPISSHATLYWYQQALGQGPEFLTYFNYEAQPDKSGLPSDRFSAERPEGSISTLTIQRTEQRDSAMYRCASSLRNLQGNQPQHFGDGTRLSIL.

The chain has TRBV24-1 and TRBJ2-2, with a tentative D call TRBD1 (6 bases). The germline V gene encodes CDR1 KGHDR and CDR2 SFDVKD. This CDR3 is 15 amino acids long. The germline V and J ends were trimmed by 5 bases and 5 bases, with 14 bases remaining between them. The CDR3 region is CATSGTGSITGELFF. DNA of the CDR3: TGTGCCACCAGTGGAACAGGGAGTATTACCGGGGAGCTGTTTTTT.

The CDR3 DNA sequence: TGTGCCAGCTCCTGGGGGCCCTACGAGCAGTACTTC. Translated: CASSWGPYEQYF. The chain is built from TRBV27 and TRBJ2-7, with D possibly being TRBD1 (6 bases). The CDR3 has 12 amino acids. Germline loops: CDR1 MNHEY, CDR2 SMNVEV (reference sequence). Trimming cost V 8 bases and J 2 bases, with 10 bases left between them.

This chain connects TRBV3-1 (or the pseudogene TRBV3-2) to TRBJ1-1; the D is unclear. The germline CDR1 and CDR2 sequences are LGHDT and YNNKEL (reference sequence). The V gene lost 6 bases and the J gene lost 6 bases, with 11 bases spanning the gap. CDR3 length: 12 residues. The CDR3 here is CASSYSTAEAFF. CDR3 DNA sequence: TGTGCCAGCAGTTACTCAACGGCTGAAGCTTTCTTT.

The rearrangement joins TRBV11-3 to TRBJ1-1; D is possibly TRBD1 (6 bases). The germline V gene has CDR1 SGHNT and CDR2 YENEEA. Between the trimmed V and J ends, which lost 4 bases and 2 bases, there was a span of 8 bases. This CDR3 has 13 amino acids. The CDR3 nucleotides read TGTGCCAGCAGCTCACAGGGTAACACTGAAGCTTTCTTT. This translates into CASSSQGNTEAFF.

In its sample, this clone was seen once. The rearrangement uses TRBV7-2 and TRBJ2-3, with TRBD2 matching over 8 bases. Losses at the gene ends were 2 bases for V and 3 bases for J; bases not matched to a gene: 4. The CDR3 length is 15 residues. Per germline, CDR1 SGHTA and CDR2 FQGNSA. The CDR3 nucleotides are TGTGCCAGCAGCTTATTCACTAGCGGAACAGATACGCAGTATTTT. Residues: CASSLFTSGTDTQYF.

This clone was detected once. The chain recombines TRBV10-3 with TRBJ2-4; 9 bases agree with TRBD1. This CDR3 comprises 13 residues. Germline V gene sequence: CDR1 ENHRY, CDR2 SYGVKD. V was clipped by 3 bases and J by 9 bases; unmatched bases: 3. The CDR3 loop reads CAISDSGQGIQYF. Here the CDR3 DNA reads TGTGCCATCAGTGATTCGGGACAGGGCATTCAGTACTTC.

The rearrangement joins TRBV13 to TRBJ1-3, with D possibly matching TRBD1 (6 bases). The CDR3 is made up of 14 amino acids. Germline V lookup: CDR1 PRHDT, CDR2 FYEKMQ (reference sequence). The V gene lost 5 bases and the J gene lost 4 bases, with 12 bases spanning the gap. CDR3 residues: CASSHLGQGNTIYF. The CDR3 DNA reads as TGTGCCAGCAGCCACTTAGGACAGGGAAACACCATATATTTT.

This chain joins TRBV5-4 and TRBJ2-3; TRBD1 matches at 8 bases. CDR3 length: 16 amino acids. With V trimmed by 0 bases and J by 6 bases, 9 bases remained unmatched. Germline values: CDR1 SGHNT, CDR2 YYREEE (reference sequence). The CDR3 nucleotides are TGTGCCAGCAGCTTGGCGGGCAGGGGGCGTTCTGATACGCAGTATTTT. Its protein is CASSLAGRGRSDTQYF.

This clone was detected a few times. This sequence joins TRBV11-2 and TRBJ1-5, with D tentatively TRBD1 (6 bases). This CDR3 comprises 13 residues. The V end lost 4 bases, the J end lost 3 bases, and 7 bases lay between the germline ends. Germline assignment: CDR1 SGHAT and CDR2 FQNNGV. CDR3 sequence reads: CASSWGHNQPQHF. The CDR3 bases are TGTGCCAGCAGCTGGGGACACAATCAGCCCCAGCATTTT.

This clone has a single count. This rearrangement joins TRBV11-1 to TRBJ2-5; the match to TRBD2 covers 9 bases. The CDR3 contains 15 residues. From germline, CDR1 is SGHAT and CDR2 FQDESV (reference sequence). Trimming at V came to 1 base and at J to 1 base, leaving 1 base not matched to a gene. The CDR3 loop reads CASSLGRGGQETQYF. The CDR3, as DNA: TGTGCCAGCAGCTTAGGGCGGGGGGGCCAAGAGACCCAGTACTTC.

The chain has TRBV5-1 and TRBJ2-3; 10 positions agree with TRBD2. J lost 6 bases, V lost 0 bases, and 4 bases had no gene match. CDR1 and CDR2 (germline): SGHRS, YFSETQ. The CDR3 consists of 15 residues. In DNA, the CDR3 is TGCGCCAGCAGCTTGGAGCGGGGGGGCTTGGATACGCAGTATTTT. This codes for CASSLERGGLDTQYF.

This clone showed up just once. The chain is built from TRBV19 and TRBJ1-1; a possible D gene is TRBD1 (6 bases). The V and J ends lost 7 bases and 1 base respectively, with 13 bases between them. Germline assignment: CDR1 LNHDA and CDR2 SQIVND (reference sequence). The CDR3 consists of 14 residues. CDR3 protein: CASTIQGTNTEAFF. CDR3 bases: TGTGCCAGTACCATACAGGGAACGAACACTGAAGCTTTCTTT.

V gene TRBV27 combines with J gene TRBJ2-5, with unresolved D. Germline values: CDR1 MNHEY, CDR2 SMNVEV (reference sequence). The CDR3 contains 12 residues. Deletions cut 6 bases from V and 0 bases from J, with 5 bases between. The CDR3 DNA reads as TGTGCCAGCAGATCGTACCAAGAGACCCAGTACTTC. This encodes CASRSYQETQYF.

The chain has TRBV12-3 or TRBV12-4 and TRBJ1-2; D gene unclear. The CDR3 runs 13 residues. Deletions cut 7 bases from V and 5 bases from J, with 14 bases between. Written as DNA, the CDR3 is TGTGCCAGCACCTTCACCGGTGATTATGGCTACACCTTC. This encodes CASTFTGDYGYTF.

The CDR3 loop is CAIKSSGTYNEQFF. Here the CDR3 DNA reads TGTGCCATCAAATCTAGCGGTACCTACAATGAGCAGTTCTTC. The V call is TRBV10-3, the J call TRBJ2-1; 7 nucleotides agree with TRBD2. The germline V gene has CDR1 ENHRY and CDR2 SYGVKD. The J segment lost 2 bases and the V segment lost 7 bases, leaving 5 bases of the junction unmatched. The CDR3 has 14 residues.

The CDR3 loop reads CATEGWGLGEQFF. CDR3 coding DNA: TGTGCCACCGAGGGTTGGGGGCTGGGAGAGCAGTTCTTC. The chain has TRBV19 and TRBJ2-1; D perhaps matches TRBD1 (6 bases). CDR1 and CDR2 (germline): LNHDA, SQIVND (reference sequence). The CDR3 covers 13 residues. The V end was cut by 10 bases, the J end by 10 bases, with 20 bases between.

The chain combines TRBV28 with TRBJ2-5; 12 nucleotides agree with TRBD2. After removal of 4 bases from V and 5 bases from J, the junction contained 5 bases not matched to a gene. The CDR3 is 15 residues long. CDR1 MDHEN and CDR2 SYDVKM come from the germline V gene. The CDR3 DNA reads as TGTGCCAGCAGTTCTCTAGCGGGGGGGCGGGAGACCCAGTACTTC. Translation: CASSSLAGGRETQYF.

The V call is TRBV12-3 or TRBV12-4, the J call TRBJ1-6, with D possibly being TRBD1 (5 bases). Trimming pared 3 bases from V and 10 bases from J, leaving 10 bases between. This CDR3 is built from 13 residues. In DNA, the CDR3 is TGTGCCAGCAGTTTGAAGGGGCGATCACCCCTCCACTTT. Protein product: CASSLKGRSPLHF.

The rearrangement links TRBV7-8 to TRBJ1-6; D may be TRBD1 (6 bases). Trimming pared 1 base from V and 13 bases from J, leaving 14 bases between. Germline-derived CDR1 and CDR2 are SGHVS and FQNEAQ. The CDR3 consists of 14 residues. CDR3 sequence: CASSLGTGPGPLHF. CDR3 in DNA: TGTGCCAGCAGCTTAGGAACAGGGCCGGGGCCCCTCCACTTT.

The chain is built from TRBV5-1 and TRBJ2-7; perhaps TRBD1 as D (6 bases). Trimming cost V 4 bases and J 6 bases, with 14 bases left between them. CDR1 SGHRS and CDR2 YFSETQ come from the germline V gene. This CDR3 is built from 13 residues. CDR3 coding DNA: TGCGCCAGCAGCCCGGGACAAGCAGTCGAGCAGTACTTC. Its protein product is CASSPGQAVEQYF.

The table lists this clone with a few counts. CDR3 sequence (DNA): TGTGCCAGCAGCACTACCGGTTGGGTCGTCAGCTCCTACGAGCAGTACTTC. Encoded protein: CASSTTGWVVSSYEQYF. The rearrangement joins TRBV28 to TRBJ2-7; no firm D call. CDR1 is MDHEN and CDR2 is SYDVKM in the germline V gene. CDR3 size: 17 residues. The V and J ends lost 6 bases and 0 bases respectively, with 21 bases between them.

The genes are TRBV4-1 and TRBJ2-5; 8 bases map to TRBD1. Germline V CDR1 and CDR2: MGHRA, YSYEKL. The CDR3 is made up of 16 amino acids. V trimming: 4 bases; J trimming: 5 bases; junction bases outside the gene matches: 12. The CDR3 region is CASSPLPQGAEETQYF. As DNA, the CDR3 is TGCGCCAGCAGCCCCCTACCCCAGGGGGCGGAGGAGACCCAGTACTTC.

This chain uses TRBV7-6 with TRBJ2-2; possibly TRBD2 for D (5 bases). The germline CDR1 and CDR2 sequences are SGHVS and FNYEAQ. The CDR3 consists of 13 residues. Deletions cut 4 bases from V and 7 bases from J, with 10 bases between. The CDR3 loop is CASSSLVVGELFF. CDR3 coding DNA: TGTGCCAGCAGCTCACTAGTAGTCGGGGAGCTGTTTTTT. Supplemented by reference TRBV7-6 and TRBJ2-2, the full variable domain reads GAGVSQSPRYKVTKRGQDVALRCDPISGHVSLYWYRQALGQGPEFLTYFNYEAQQDKSGLPNDRFSAERPEGSISTLTIQRTEQRDSAMYRCASSSLVVGELFFGEGSRLTVL.

The V call is TRBV7-3, the J call TRBJ2-5; D is perhaps TRBD1 (6 bases). Trimming shortened V by 2 bases and J by 5 bases, and 12 bases separated the two germline ends. CDR3 length: 14 amino acids. From germline, CDR1 is SGHTA and CDR2 FQGTGA. Here the CDR3 reads CASSLQGLGETQYF. The CDR3 region has the DNA TGTGCCAGCAGCTTACAGGGGTTGGGGGAGACCCAGTACTTC.

CDR3 nucleotide sequence: TGTGCCAGCAGTTTATTCCCTACTCCGCAGGGAGAGACCCAGTACTTC. It is translated as CASSLFPTPQGETQYF. V gene TRBV27 combines with J gene TRBJ2-5; TRBD1 might be the D (5 bases). Germline lookup yields CDR1 MNHEY and CDR2 SMNVEV (reference sequence). The CDR3 is made up of 16 amino acids. The ends were cut back, 1 base at V and 4 bases at J, with 16 bases in the middle.

The V call is TRBV15, the J call TRBJ1-6, with 9 bases fitting TRBD1. Germline V gene lookup returns CDR1 LNHNV and CDR2 YYDKDF (reference sequence). V trimming: 1 base; J trimming: 7 bases; junction bases outside the gene matches: 11. The CDR3 covers 18 residues. Here the CDR3 DNA reads TGTGCCACCAGCAGAGGAGGGACAGGGCTTGGTAGGAATTCACCCCTCCACTTT. This encodes CATSRGGTGLGRNSPLHF.